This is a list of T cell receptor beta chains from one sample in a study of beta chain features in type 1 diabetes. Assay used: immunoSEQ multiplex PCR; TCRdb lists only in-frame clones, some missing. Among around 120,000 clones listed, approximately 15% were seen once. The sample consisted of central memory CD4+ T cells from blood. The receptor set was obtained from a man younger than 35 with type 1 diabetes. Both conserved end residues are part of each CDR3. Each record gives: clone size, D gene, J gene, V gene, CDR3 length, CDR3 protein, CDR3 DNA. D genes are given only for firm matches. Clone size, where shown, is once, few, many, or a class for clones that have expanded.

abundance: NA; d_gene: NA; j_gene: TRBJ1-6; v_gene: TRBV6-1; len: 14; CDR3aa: CASSTTGGNSPLHF; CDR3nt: TGTGCCAGCAGCACGACAGGAGGTAATTCACCCCTCCACTTT
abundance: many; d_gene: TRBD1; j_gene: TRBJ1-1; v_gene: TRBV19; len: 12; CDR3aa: CASRNRQGEAFF; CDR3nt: TGTGCCAGTAGAAACCGACAGGGTGAAGCTTTCTTT
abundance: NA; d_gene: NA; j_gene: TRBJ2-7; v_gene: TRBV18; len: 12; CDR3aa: CASSPDRDEQYF; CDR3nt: TGTGCCAGCTCACCAGACCGGGACGAGCAGTACTTC
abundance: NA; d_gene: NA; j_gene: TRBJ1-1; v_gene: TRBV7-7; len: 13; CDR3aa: CASSLTPNTEAFF; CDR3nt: TGTGCTAGCAGCCTTACACCGAACACTGAAGCTTTCTTT
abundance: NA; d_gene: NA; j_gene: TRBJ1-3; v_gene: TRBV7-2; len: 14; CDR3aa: CASSLGQDTGTIYF; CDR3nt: TGTGCCAGCAGCTTAGGACAAGACACAGGCACCATATATTTT
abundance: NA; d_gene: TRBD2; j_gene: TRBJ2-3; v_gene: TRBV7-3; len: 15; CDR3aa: CASSHSGGRTDTQYF; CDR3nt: TGTGCCAGCAGCCACTCGGGGGGTCGCACAGATACGCAGTATTTT
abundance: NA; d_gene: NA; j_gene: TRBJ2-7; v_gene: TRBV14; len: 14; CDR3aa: CASSQMTADYEQYF; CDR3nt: TGTGCCAGCAGCCAAATGACAGCTGACTACGAGCAGTACTTC
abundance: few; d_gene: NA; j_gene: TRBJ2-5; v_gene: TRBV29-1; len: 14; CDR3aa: CSAVGHLKGETQYF; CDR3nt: TGCAGCGCCGTGGGACACCTCAAAGGAGAGACCCAGTACTTC
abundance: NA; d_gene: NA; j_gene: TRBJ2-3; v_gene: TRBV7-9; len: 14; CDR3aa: CASSLRDSTDTQYF; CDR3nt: TGTGCCAGCAGCTTACGGGACAGCACAGATACGCAGTATTTT
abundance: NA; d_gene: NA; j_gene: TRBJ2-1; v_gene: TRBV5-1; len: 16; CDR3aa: CASSLVAGQTYNEQFF; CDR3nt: TGCGCCAGCAGCTTGGTTGCCGGCCAGACCTACAATGAGCAGTTCTTC
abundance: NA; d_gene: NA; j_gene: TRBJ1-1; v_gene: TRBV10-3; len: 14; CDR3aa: CAITVTGEATEAFF; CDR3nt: TGTGCCATCACCGTTACAGGAGAAGCCACTGAAGCTTTCTTT
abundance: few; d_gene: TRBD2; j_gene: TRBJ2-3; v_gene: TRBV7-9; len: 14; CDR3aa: CASSRPGGTDTQYF; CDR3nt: TGTGCCAGCAGCCGACCGGGGGGGACAGATACGCAGTATTTT
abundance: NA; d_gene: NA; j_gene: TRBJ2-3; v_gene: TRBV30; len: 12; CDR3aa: CAWSVLGGIQYF; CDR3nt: TGTGCCTGGAGTGTACTTGGCGGGATACAGTATTTT
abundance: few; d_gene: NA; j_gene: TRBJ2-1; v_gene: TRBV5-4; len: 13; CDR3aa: CASSFLGNNEQFF; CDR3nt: TGTGCCAGCAGCTTCCTTGGTAACAATGAGCAGTTCTTC
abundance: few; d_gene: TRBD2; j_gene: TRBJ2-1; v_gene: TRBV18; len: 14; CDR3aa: CASSLAGSYNEQFF; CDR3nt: TGTGCCAGCTCACTAGCGGGGTCCTACAATGAGCAGTTCTTC
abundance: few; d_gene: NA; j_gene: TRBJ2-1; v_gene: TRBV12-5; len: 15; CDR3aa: CASGPPGATVNEQFF; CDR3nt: TGTGCTAGTGGCCCCCCCGGGGCCACAGTGAATGAGCAGTTCTTC
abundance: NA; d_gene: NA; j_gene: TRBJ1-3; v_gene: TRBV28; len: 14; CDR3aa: CASRHQSSGNTIYF; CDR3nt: TGTGCCAGCAGACATCAGAGCTCTGGAAACACCATATATTTT
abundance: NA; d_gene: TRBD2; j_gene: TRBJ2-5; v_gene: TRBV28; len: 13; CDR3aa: CASTTGGGETQYF; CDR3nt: TGTGCCAGCACGACGGGGGGAGGAGAGACCCAGTACTTC
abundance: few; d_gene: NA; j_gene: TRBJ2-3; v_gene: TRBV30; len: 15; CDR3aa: CAWSYKGRGTDTQYF; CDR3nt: TGTGCCTGGAGCTACAAGGGGCGGGGCACAGATACGCAGTATTTT
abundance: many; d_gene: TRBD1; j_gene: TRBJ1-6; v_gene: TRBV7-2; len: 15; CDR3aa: CASSLEQGGRSPLHF; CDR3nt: TGTGCCAGCAGCTTAGAACAGGGGGGAAGATCACCCCTCCACTTT
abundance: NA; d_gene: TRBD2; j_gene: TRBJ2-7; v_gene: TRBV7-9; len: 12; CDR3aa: CASSPGGYEQYF; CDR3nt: TGTGCCAGCTCCCCGGGAGGATACGAGCAGTACTTC
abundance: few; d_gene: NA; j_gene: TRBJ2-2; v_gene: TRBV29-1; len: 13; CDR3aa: CSVEQQNTGELFF; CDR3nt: TGCAGCGTTGAACAACAGAACACCGGGGAGCTGTTTTTT
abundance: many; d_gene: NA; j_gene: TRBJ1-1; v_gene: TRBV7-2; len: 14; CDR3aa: CASSFLTGNTEAFF; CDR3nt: TGTGCCAGCAGCTTCCTGACGGGGAACACTGAAGCTTTCTTT
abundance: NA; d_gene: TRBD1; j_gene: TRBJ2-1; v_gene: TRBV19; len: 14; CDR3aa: CASSVRTGDNEQFF; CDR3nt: TGTGCCAGTAGTGTGAGGACAGGGGACAATGAGCAGTTCTTC
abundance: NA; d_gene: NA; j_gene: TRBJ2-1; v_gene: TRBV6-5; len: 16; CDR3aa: CASSYSIWADYNEQFF; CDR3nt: TGTGCCAGCAGTTACTCGATCTGGGCAGACTACAATGAGCAGTTCTTC
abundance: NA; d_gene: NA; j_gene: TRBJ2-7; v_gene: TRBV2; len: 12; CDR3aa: CASGTDSYEQYF; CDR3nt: TGTGCCAGCGGGACGGACTCCTACGAGCAGTACTTC
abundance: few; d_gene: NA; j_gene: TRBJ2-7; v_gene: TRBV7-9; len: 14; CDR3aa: CASSSQGGVGEQYF; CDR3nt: TGTGCCAGCAGCTCACAAGGGGGAGTGGGAGAGCAGTACTTC
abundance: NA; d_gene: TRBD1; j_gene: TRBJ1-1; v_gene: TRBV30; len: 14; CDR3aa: CAWSTTGGYTEAFF; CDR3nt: TGTGCCTGGAGTACGACAGGGGGATACACTGAAGCTTTCTTT
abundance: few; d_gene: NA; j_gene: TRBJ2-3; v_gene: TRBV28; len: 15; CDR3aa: CASSLFSWSTDTQYF; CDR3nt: TGTGCCAGCAGTTTATTCAGCTGGAGCACAGATACGCAGTATTTT
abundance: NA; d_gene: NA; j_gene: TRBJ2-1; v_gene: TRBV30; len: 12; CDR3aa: CAWRSWLHEQFF; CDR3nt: TGTGCCTGGCGATCCTGGTTACATGAGCAGTTCTTC
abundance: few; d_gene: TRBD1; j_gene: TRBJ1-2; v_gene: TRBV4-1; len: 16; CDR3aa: CASSPLPQTGSYGYTF; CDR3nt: TGCGCCAGCAGCCCCCTACCCCAGACAGGGTCCTATGGCTACACCTTC
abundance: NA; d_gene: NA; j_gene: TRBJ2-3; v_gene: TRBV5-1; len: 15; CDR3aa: CASSVTQGGTDTQYF; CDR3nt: TGCGCCAGCAGCGTGACCCAAGGGGGCACAGATACGCAGTATTTT
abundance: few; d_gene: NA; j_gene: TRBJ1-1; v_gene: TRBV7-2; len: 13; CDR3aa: CASSQTTNTEAFF; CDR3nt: TGTGCCAGCAGCCAAACAACAAACACTGAAGCTTTCTTT
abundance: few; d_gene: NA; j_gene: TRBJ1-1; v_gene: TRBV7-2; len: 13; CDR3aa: CASSLDRITEAFF; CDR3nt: TGTGCCAGCAGCTTAGACAGAATCACTGAAGCTTTCTTT
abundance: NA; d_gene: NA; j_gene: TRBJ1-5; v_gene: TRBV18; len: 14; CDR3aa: CASSPSQGNQPQHF; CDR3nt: TGTGCCAGCTCACCTTCACAGGGCAATCAGCCCCAGCATTTT
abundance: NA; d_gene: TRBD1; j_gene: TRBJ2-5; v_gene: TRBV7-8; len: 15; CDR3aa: CASSGHRGLQETQYF; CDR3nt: TGTGCCAGCAGCGGGCACAGGGGGCTTCAGGAGACCCAGTACTTC
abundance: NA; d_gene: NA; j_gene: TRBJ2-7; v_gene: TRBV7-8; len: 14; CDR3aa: CASSLAEVSYEQYF; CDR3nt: TGTGCCAGCAGCTTAGCAGAAGTCTCCTACGAGCAGTACTTC
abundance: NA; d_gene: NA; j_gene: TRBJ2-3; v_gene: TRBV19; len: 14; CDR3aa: CASTLSNTADTQYF; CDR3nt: TGTGCCAGTACCCTATCGAACACGGCAGATACGCAGTATTTT
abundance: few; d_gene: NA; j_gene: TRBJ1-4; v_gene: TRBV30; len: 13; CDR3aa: CAWNPGTNEKLFF; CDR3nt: TGTGCCTGGAATCCGGGAACTAATGAAAAACTGTTTTTT
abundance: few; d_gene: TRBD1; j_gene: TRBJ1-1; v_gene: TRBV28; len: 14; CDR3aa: CASTLGQTNTEAFF; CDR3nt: TGTGCCAGCACCCTGGGACAGACCAACACTGAAGCTTTCTTT
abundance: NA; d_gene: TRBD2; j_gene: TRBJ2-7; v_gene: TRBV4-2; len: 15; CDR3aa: CASSPGLAHSYEQYF; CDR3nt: TGTGCCAGCAGCCCGGGACTAGCGCACTCCTACGAGCAGTACTTC
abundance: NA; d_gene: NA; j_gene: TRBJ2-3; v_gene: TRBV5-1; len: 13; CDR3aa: CASSPERTDTQYF; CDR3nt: TGCGCCAGCAGCCCTGAGCGCACAGATACGCAGTATTTT
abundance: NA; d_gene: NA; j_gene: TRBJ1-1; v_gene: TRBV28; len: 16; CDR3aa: CASSPSVGLGRVAAFF; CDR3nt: TGTGCCAGCAGTCCCAGTGTTGGCCTGGGGCGAGTAGCAGCTTTCTTT
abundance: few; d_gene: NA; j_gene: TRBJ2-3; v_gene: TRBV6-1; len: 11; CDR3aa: CASSTYNTQYF; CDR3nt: TGTGCCAGCAGTACGTACAATACGCAGTATTTT
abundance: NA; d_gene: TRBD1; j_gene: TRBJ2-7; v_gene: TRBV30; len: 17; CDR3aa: CAWSVGTGAVLGYEQYF; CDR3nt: TGTGCCTGGAGTGTTGGAACAGGGGCTGTCTTGGGCTACGAGCAGTACTTC
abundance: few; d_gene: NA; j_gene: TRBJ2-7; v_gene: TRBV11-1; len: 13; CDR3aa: CASSLWARYEQYF; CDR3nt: TGTGCCAGCAGCTTATGGGCTCGGTACGAGCAGTACTTC
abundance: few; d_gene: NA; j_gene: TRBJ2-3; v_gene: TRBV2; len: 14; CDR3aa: CASSVGQGTDTQYF; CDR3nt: TGTGCCAGCAGTGTCGGGCAGGGCACAGATACGCAGTATTTT
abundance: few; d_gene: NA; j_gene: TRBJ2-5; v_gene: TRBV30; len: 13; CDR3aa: CAWSKRLQETQYF; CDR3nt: TGTGCCTGGAGCAAGCGTCTCCAAGAGACCCAGTACTTC
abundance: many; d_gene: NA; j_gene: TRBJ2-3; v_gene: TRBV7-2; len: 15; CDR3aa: CASSLASSYTDTQYF; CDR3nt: TGTGCCAGCAGCCTGGCTAGCAGCTACACAGATACGCAGTATTTT
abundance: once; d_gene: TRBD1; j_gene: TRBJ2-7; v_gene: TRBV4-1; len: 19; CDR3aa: CASSQDAVVAGGTSYEQYF; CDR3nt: TGCGCCAGCAGCCAAGATGCGGTCGTGGCAGGGGGCACCTCCTACGAGCAGTACTTC
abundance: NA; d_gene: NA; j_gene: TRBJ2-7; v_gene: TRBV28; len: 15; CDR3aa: CASTRGTLSSYEQYF; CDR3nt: TGTGCCAGCACCCGGGGGACTCTCAGCTCCTACGAGCAGTACTTC
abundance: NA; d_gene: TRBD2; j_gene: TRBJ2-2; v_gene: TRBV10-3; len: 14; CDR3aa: CAIPSGWNTGELFF; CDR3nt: TGTGCCATACCTAGCGGGTGGAACACCGGGGAGCTGTTTTTT
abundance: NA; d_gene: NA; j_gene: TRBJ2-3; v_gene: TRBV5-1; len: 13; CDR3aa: CASSSEGPDTQYF; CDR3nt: TGCGCCAGCAGCTCGGAAGGCCCAGATACGCAGTATTTT
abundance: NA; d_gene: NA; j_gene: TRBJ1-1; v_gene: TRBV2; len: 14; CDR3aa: CASSARQLYTEAFF; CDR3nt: TGTGCCAGCAGTGCTAGACAGCTTTACACTGAAGCTTTCTTT
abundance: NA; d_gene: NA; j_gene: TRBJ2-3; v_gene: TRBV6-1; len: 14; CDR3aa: CASGVQGTTDTQYF; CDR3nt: TGTGCCAGCGGAGTGCAGGGTACTACAGATACGCAGTATTTT
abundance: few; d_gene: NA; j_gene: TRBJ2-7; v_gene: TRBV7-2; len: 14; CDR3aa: CASSLVLANSEQYF; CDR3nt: TGTGCCAGCAGCTTAGTTCTGGCGAATTCCGAGCAGTACTTC
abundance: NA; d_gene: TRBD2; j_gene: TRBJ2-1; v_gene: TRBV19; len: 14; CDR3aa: CASSIASGSNEQFF; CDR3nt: TGTGCCAGTAGTATAGCTAGCGGGAGTAATGAGCAGTTCTTC
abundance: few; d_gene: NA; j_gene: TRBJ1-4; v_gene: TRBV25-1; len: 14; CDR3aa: CASKLHATNEKLFF; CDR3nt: TGTGCCAGCAAATTACACGCAACTAATGAAAAACTGTTTTTT
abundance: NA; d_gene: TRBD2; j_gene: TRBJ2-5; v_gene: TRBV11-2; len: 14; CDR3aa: CASTVAGAQETQYF; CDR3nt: TGTGCCAGCACAGTAGCGGGGGCCCAAGAGACCCAGTACTTC
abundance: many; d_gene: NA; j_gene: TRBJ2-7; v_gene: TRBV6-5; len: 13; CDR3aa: CASSRDADYEQYF; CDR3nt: TGTGCCAGCAGCAGGGACGCAGACTACGAGCAGTACTTC